This TCR beta chain comes out of a study of cytomegalovirus exposure and HLA in healthy donors. Overall study findings and caveats: The study labeled 180 or so TCR beta chains cytomegalovirus-associated.

Sequenced by immunoSEQ multiplex PCR; TCRdb stores in-frame clones only, minus some. The table shows approximately 97,000 clones, with roughly 92% occurring only once. A remark on this clone: Its antigen is unknown.

V was clipped by 0 bases and J by 6 bases; unmatched bases: 6. The CDR3 length is 15 residues. Germline assignment: CDR1 SGHNT and CDR2 YYREEE (reference sequence). This receptor was identified in a woman aged 30 to 39 in good health and CMV-seropositive. Sequencing was carried out using PBMCs. This chain uses TRBV5-4 with TRBJ2-3; 8 bases fit TRBD2. The CDR3 coding sequence is TGTGCCAGCAGCTTGGGCGGGAGGCTTGGGGATACGCAGTATTTT. Translating gives CASSLGGRLGDTQYF.